The 13 T cell receptor beta chains listed next were all sequenced from one sample in a study of blood T cell repertoires in COVID-19. Measured with immunoSEQ multiplex PCR; TCRdb has only the in-frame clones, and not every one. The sample yields approximately 240,000 clones, around four fifths seen once. Material for sequencing was peripheral blood. All receptors come from a woman in her fifties or sixties with active or convalescent COVID-19.

This sequence joins TRBV5-5 and TRBJ1-5, with D uncertain. V lost 0 bases, J lost 0 bases, and 10 bases lay in between. The V gene's germline CDR1 is SGHKS and CDR2 YYEKEE (reference sequence). This CDR3 region has 16 residues. CDR3 loop: CASSLDAGYSNQPQHF. The CDR3 coding sequence is TGTGCCAGCAGCTTGGATGCGGGCTATAGCAATCAGCCCCAGCATTTT.

The chain has TRBV2 and TRBJ2-2, with unresolved D. Germline V gives CDR1 SNHLY, CDR2 FYNNEI. This CDR3 has 20 amino acids. V lost 0 bases and J 0 bases, leaving 20 bases between the germline ends. CDR3: CASSEAFVDGTPANTGELFF. The CDR3, as DNA: TGTGCCAGCAGTGAAGCTTTTGTTGATGGTACTCCCGCGAACACCGGGGAGCTGTTTTTT.

The chain recombines TRBV5-6 with TRBJ2-1; 8 bases map to TRBD1. After removal of 0 bases from V and 9 bases from J, the junction contained 2 bases not matched to a gene. The CDR3 runs 13 residues. Germline-derived CDR1 and CDR2 are SGHDT and YYEEEE. The CDR3 sequence is CASSLGTGSEQFF. The CDR3 region has the DNA TGTGCCAGCAGCTTGGGGACAGGGAGTGAGCAGTTCTTC.

In its sample, this clone was seen once. The V and J genes are TRBV2 and TRBJ1-4, with a weak D call TRBD1 (6 bases). The CDR3 is 13 residues long. Germline lookup yields CDR1 SNHLY and CDR2 FYNNEI. V lost 7 bases and J 8 bases, leaving 14 bases between the germline ends. The CDR3 DNA sequence: TGTGCCAGCACCCGACAGGTTGAGGAAAAACTGTTTTTT. It codes for CASTRQVEEKLFF.

The chain has TRBV7-3 and TRBJ2-1, with 9 bases matching TRBD2. From germline, CDR1 is SGHTA and CDR2 FQGTGA. V lost 4 bases to trimming and J lost 8 bases; unmatched junction nucleotides: 15. The CDR3 has 17 amino acids. The CDR3 here is CASSYLRVGSGSYEQFF. DNA for the CDR3: TGTGCCAGCAGCTACCTAAGAGTGGGTAGCGGGAGCTATGAGCAGTTCTTC.

V usage is TRBV27 and J usage is TRBJ1-4, with a weak D call TRBD1 (6 bases). Trimming removed 7 bases at V and 0 bases at J, with 21 bases between. Germline CDR1 and CDR2: MNHEY and SMNVEV (reference sequence). The CDR3 consists of 18 residues. The DNA for the CDR3 is TGTGCCAGCACTAAACTATCCCAGGGGAACCCAACTAATGAAAAACTGTTTTTT. Translation: CASTKLSQGNPTNEKLFF.

The CDR3 DNA reads TGTGCCAGCAGCCAGACAGGGTCAGATACGCAGTATTTT. Its protein product is CASSQTGSDTQYF. This chain connects TRBV14 to TRBJ2-3; 7 bases agree with TRBD1. The CDR3 consists of 13 residues. The germline CDR1 and CDR2 sequences are SGHDN and FVKESK. Unmatched junction bases numbered 1, after V lost 3 bases and J lost 4 bases.

The chain couples TRBV29-1 to TRBJ2-3; no clear D gene. CDR3 length: 17 residues. CDR1 is SQVTM, CDR2 ANQGSEA, per germline. Trimming pared 0 bases from V and 0 bases from J, leaving 16 bases between. CDR3 region: CSVEEPLSPTSTDTQYF. The CDR3 DNA is TGCAGCGTTGAAGAACCCCTTAGCCCAACTAGCACAGATACGCAGTATTTT.

The chain uses TRBV25-1 and TRBJ1-5, with D possibly matching TRBD1 (5 bases). The CDR3 totals 13 residues. V was cut by 4 bases and J by 2 bases, with 6 bases left in between. Germline CDR1 reads MGHDK; CDR2 reads SYGVNS. The CDR3 DNA reads TGTGCCAGCAGTGGGGGGGGCAATCAGCCCCAGCATTTT. Translation: CASSGGGNQPQHF.

The chain uses TRBV5-1 and TRBJ2-3, with no clear D. This CDR3 spans 15 amino acids. Germline-derived CDR1 and CDR2 are SGHRS and YFSETQ. Trimming shortened V by 1 base and J by 0 bases, and 9 bases separated the two germline ends. The CDR3 DNA is TGCGCCAGCAGCTTGACAAGTGCTAGCACAGATACGCAGTATTTT. It is translated as CASSLTSASTDTQYF.

The chain is built from TRBV27 and TRBJ2-5; 14 bases agree with TRBD2. The CDR3 covers 15 residues. V trimming: 5 bases; J trimming: 4 bases; junction bases outside the gene matches: 3. Germline loops: CDR1 MNHEY, CDR2 SMNVEV (reference sequence). The CDR3 sequence: CASSAGLAGGETQYF. The CDR3, as DNA: TGTGCCAGCAGTGCCGGACTAGCGGGAGGAGAGACCCAGTACTTC.

This clone was found once. The chain uses TRBV30 and TRBJ2-6; tentative D call: TRBD1 (6 bases). Deletions cut 1 base from V and 0 bases from J, with 13 bases between. This CDR3 is built from 17 residues. Germline values: CDR1 GTSNPN, CDR2 SVGIG (reference sequence). CDR3 in amino acids: CAWSDDRISSGANVLTF. As DNA, the CDR3 is TGTGCCTGGAGTGATGACAGGATCAGCTCTGGGGCCAACGTCCTGACTTTC. The whole variable domain, remainder taken from reference TRBV30 and TRBJ2-6, is SQTIHQWPATLVQPVGSPLSLECTVEGTSNPNLYWYRQAAGRGLQLLFYSVGIGQISSEVPQNLSASRPQDRQFILSSKKLLLSDSGFYLCAWSDDRISSGANVLTFGAGSRLTVL.

The V gene is TRBV12-5, the J gene TRBJ2-7; TRBD2 aligns across 7 bases. CDR3 length: 13 amino acids. The trim removed 5 bases at V and 2 bases at J, leaving 3 bases unmatched. Germline V CDR1 and CDR2: LGHNT, FRNRAP. This CDR3 is CASGTGTTYEQYF. CDR3 nucleotides: TGTGCTAGTGGTACCGGGACTACCTACGAGCAGTACTTC. Full variable domain (outside the CDR3, taken from reference TRBV12-5 and TRBJ2-7): DARVTQTPRHKVTEMGQEVTMRCQPILGHNTVFWYRQTMMQGLELLAYFRNRAPLDDSGMPKDRFSAEMPDATLATLKIQPSEPRDSAVYFCASGTGTTYEQYFGPGTRLTVT.